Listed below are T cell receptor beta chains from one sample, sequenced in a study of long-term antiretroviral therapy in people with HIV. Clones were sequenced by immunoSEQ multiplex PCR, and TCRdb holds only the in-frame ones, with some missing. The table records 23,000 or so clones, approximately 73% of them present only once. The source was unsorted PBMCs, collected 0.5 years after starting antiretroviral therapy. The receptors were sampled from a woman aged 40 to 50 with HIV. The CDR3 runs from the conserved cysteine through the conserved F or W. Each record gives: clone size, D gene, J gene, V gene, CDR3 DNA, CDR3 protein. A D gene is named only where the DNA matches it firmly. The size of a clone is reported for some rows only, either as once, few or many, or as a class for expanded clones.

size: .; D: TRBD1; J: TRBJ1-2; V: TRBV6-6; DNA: TGTGCCAGCAGTTACGGGACAGGGGGCGGTTATGGCTACACCTTC; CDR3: CASSYGTGGGYGYTF
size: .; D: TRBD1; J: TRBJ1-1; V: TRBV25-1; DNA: TGTGCCAGCAGAGGGACAGGGGTGAACACTGAAGCTTTCTTT; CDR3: CASRGTGVNTEAFF
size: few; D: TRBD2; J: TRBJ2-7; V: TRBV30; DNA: TGTGCCTGGAAGTTAAGCGGGGGATGGAGCGAGCAGTACTTC; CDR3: CAWKLSGGWSEQYF
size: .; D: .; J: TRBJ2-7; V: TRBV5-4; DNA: TGTGCCAGCAGCCCAGCCCCTTCGGGGGGCGGCTCCTACGAGCAGTACTTC; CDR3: CASSPAPSGGGSYEQYF
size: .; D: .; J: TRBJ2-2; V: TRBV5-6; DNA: TGTGCCAGCAGGAAAACTGGGACCGGGGAGCTGTTTTTT; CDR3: CASRKTGTGELFF
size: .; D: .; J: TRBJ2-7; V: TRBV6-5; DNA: TGTGCCAGCAGCACCCCCCCCTACTACGAGCAGTACTTC; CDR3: CASSTPPYYEQYF
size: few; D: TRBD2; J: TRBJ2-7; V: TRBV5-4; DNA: TGTGCCAGCAGCTTGGGGCGGGGGGGCGTGAACGAGCAGTACTTC; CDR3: CASSLGRGGVNEQYF
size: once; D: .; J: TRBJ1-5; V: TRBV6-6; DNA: TGTGCCAGCAGCCTCCCTCTGAGGAGCAATCAGCCCCAGCATTTT; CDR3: CASSLPLRSNQPQHF
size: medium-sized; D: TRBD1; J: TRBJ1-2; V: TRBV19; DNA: TGTGCCAGTAGTGGACAGGGCTATGGCTACACCTTC; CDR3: CASSGQGYGYTF
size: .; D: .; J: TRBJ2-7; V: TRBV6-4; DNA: TGTGCCAGCAGCGACCTTCCGCGGGGAAGGGGAGAGCAGTACTTC; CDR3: CASSDLPRGRGEQYF
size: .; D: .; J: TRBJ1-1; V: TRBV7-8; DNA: TGTGCCAGCAGCTTAGGGGCGCGGGAGAACACTGAAGCTTTCTTT; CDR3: CASSLGARENTEAFF
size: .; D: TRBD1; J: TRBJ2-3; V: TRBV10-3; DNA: TGTGCCATCGGGGGACAGGGTACAGATACGCAGTATTTT; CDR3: CAIGGQGTDTQYF
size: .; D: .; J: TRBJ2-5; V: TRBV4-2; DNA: TGTGCCAGCAGCCAATACCCCCAGGGTCAGGGCACGGAGACCCAGTACTTC; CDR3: CASSQYPQGQGTETQYF
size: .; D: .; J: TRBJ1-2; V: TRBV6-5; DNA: TGTGCCAGCAGTTATGGGAGAAACTATGGCTACACCTTC; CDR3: CASSYGRNYGYTF
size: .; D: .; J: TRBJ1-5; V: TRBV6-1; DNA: TGTGCCAGCAGTGAAGCGGGTCAGCCCCAGCATTTT; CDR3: CASSEAGQPQHF
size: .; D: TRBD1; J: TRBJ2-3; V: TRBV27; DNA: TGTGCCAGCAGTCCCAGGGGGTCCCTCACAGATACGCAGTATTTT; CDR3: CASSPRGSLTDTQYF
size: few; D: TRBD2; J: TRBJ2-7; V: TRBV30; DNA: TGTGCCTGGAGTGGGGGACTAGCGGGGAGGCAGTACTTC; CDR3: CAWSGGLAGRQYF
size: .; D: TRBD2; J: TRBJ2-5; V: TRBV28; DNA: TGTGCCAGCAGAACTAGCGTGGAGACCCAGTACTTC; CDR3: CASRTSVETQYF
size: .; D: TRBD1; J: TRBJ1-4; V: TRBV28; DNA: TGTGCCAGCAGTTCGACAGGGGAGGGTGAAAAACTGTTTTTT; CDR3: CASSSTGEGEKLFF
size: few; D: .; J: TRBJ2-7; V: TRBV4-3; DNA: TGCGCCAGCAGCCAGGGGCAGGGGATTTCCTACGAGCAGTACTTC; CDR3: CASSQGQGISYEQYF
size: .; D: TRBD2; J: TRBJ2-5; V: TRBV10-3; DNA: TGTGCCATCAGCATGACTAGCGGGGGGGGAGAGACCCAGTACTTC; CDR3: CAISMTSGGGETQYF
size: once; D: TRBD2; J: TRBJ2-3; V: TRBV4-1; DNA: TGCGCCAGCAGCCAAGATCTAGGGGGACTAGTGAGCACAGATACGCAGTATTTT; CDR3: CASSQDLGGLVSTDTQYF
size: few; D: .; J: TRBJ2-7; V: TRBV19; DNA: TGTGCCAGTAGTACCAGAGCCGGATACTACGAGCAGTACTTC; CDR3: CASSTRAGYYEQYF
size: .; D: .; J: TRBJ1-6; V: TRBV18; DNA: TGTGCCAGCTCACCACGGCCGGGTCCGGGGGATTCACCCCTCCACTTT; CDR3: CASSPRPGPGDSPLHF
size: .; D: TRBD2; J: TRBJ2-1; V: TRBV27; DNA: TGTGCCAGCAGTTTAGTAGCGGGGGGTTACAATGAGCAGTTCTTC; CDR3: CASSLVAGGYNEQFF
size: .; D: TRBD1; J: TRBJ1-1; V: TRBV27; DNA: TGTGCCAGCAATCGACAGGGACCAAACACTGAAGCTTTCTTT; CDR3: CASNRQGPNTEAFF
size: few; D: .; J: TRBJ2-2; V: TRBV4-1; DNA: TGCGCCAGCAGCCTCGAGGTAGCCCCGAACACCGGGGAGCTGTTTTTT; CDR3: CASSLEVAPNTGELFF
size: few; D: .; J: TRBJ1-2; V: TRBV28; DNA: TGTGCCAGCAGTCAAAGGGACACCTATGGCTACACCTTC; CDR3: CASSQRDTYGYTF